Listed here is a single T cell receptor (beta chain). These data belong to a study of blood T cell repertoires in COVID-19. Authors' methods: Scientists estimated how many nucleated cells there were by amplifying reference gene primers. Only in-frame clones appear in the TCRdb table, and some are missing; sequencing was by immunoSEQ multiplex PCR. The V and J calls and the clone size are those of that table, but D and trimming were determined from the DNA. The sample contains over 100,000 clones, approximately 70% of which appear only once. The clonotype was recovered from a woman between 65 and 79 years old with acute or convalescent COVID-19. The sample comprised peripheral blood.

For the CDR3, the DNA is TGTGCCAGCAGCCGCCGGGGGGCGGGGTCAGAGACCCAGTACTTC. It translates to CASSRRGAGSETQYF. This rearrangement joins TRBV5-6 to TRBJ2-5; D may be TRBD2 (7 bases). Germline V gene data show CDR1 as SGHDT and CDR2 as YYEEEE. The CDR3 has 15 amino acids. V shed 4 bases and J shed 4 bases, with 17 bases lying between them.